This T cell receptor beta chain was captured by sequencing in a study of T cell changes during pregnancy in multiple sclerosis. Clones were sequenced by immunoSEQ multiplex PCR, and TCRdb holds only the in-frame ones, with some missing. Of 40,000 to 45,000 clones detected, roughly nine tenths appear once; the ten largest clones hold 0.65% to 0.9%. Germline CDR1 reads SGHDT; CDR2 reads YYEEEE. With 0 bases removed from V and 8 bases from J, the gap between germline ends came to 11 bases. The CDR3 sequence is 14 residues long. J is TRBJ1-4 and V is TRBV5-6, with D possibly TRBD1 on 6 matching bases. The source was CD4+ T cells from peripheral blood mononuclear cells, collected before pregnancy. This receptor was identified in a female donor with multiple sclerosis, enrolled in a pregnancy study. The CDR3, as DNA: TGTGCCAGCAGCTTGGCAGGGGTAGGAGAAAAACTGTTTTTT. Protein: CASSLAGVGEKLFF.